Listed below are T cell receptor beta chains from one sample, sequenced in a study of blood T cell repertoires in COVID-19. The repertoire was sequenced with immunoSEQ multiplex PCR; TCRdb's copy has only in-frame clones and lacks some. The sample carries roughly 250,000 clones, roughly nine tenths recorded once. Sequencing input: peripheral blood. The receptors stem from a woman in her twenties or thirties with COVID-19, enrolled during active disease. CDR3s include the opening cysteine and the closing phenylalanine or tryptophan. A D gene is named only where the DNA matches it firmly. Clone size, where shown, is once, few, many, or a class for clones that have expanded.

CDR3aa: CASSLGTSTDTQYF; CDR3nt: TGCGCCAGCAGCTTGGGGACTAGCACAGATACGCAGTATTTT; j_gene: TRBJ2-3; d_gene: -; abundance: -; v_gene: TRBV5-1
CDR3aa: CASSISRATLVDSPGELFF; CDR3nt: TGTGCCAGTAGTATTTCCAGGGCTACGTTGGTTGACAGCCCCGGGGAGCTGTTTTTT; j_gene: TRBJ2-2; d_gene: -; abundance: -; v_gene: TRBV19
CDR3aa: CASSILAGGGDTQYF; CDR3nt: TGCGCCAGCAGCATCCTAGCGGGGGGCGGGGATACGCAGTATTTT; j_gene: TRBJ2-3; d_gene: TRBD2; abundance: once; v_gene: TRBV5-1
CDR3aa: CASSSPGQGGYGYTF; CDR3nt: TGTGCCAGCAGCTCACCGGGACAGGGTGGATATGGCTACACCTTC; j_gene: TRBJ1-2; d_gene: TRBD1; abundance: -; v_gene: TRBV5-6
CDR3aa: CASSYRGGTEAFF; CDR3nt: TGTGCCAGCAGCTACAGGGGAGGCACTGAAGCTTTCTTT; j_gene: TRBJ1-1; d_gene: TRBD1; abundance: once; v_gene: TRBV7-2
CDR3aa: CASSWVLAGANTGELFF; CDR3nt: TGCGCCAGCAGCTGGGTACTAGCGGGGGCGAACACCGGGGAGCTGTTTTTT; j_gene: TRBJ2-2; d_gene: TRBD2; abundance: -; v_gene: TRBV5-1
CDR3aa: CASSQEGGLAGSDTQYF; CDR3nt: TGTGCCAGCAGCCAAGAGGGGGGACTAGCGGGGTCTGATACGCAGTATTTT; j_gene: TRBJ2-3; d_gene: TRBD2; abundance: -; v_gene: TRBV4-2
CDR3aa: CASKRQQNTEAFF; CDR3nt: TGTGCCAGCAAGCGACAGCAGAACACTGAAGCTTTCTTT; j_gene: TRBJ1-1; d_gene: -; abundance: -; v_gene: TRBV9
CDR3aa: CSVEEQENEKLFF; CDR3nt: TGCAGCGTTGAAGAACAGGAAAATGAAAAACTGTTTTTT; j_gene: TRBJ1-4; d_gene: -; abundance: -; v_gene: TRBV29-1
CDR3aa: CASSITGQGNQPQHF; CDR3nt: TGTGCCAGTAGCATAACGGGACAGGGGAATCAGCCCCAGCATTTT; j_gene: TRBJ1-5; d_gene: TRBD1; abundance: -; v_gene: TRBV19
CDR3aa: CASSVGLAGVTSSYNEQFF; CDR3nt: TGCGCCAGCAGCGTGGGACTAGCGGGGGTCACAAGCTCCTACAATGAGCAGTTCTTC; j_gene: TRBJ2-1; d_gene: TRBD2; abundance: -; v_gene: TRBV5-1
CDR3aa: CASSFGSRETQYF; CDR3nt: TGTGCCAGCAGCTTCGGTTCACGGGAGACCCAGTACTTC; j_gene: TRBJ2-5; d_gene: -; abundance: -; v_gene: TRBV5-6
CDR3aa: CASSQIEGAPGNTIYF; CDR3nt: TGCGCCAGCAGCCAAATCGAAGGGGCTCCAGGAAACACCATATATTTT; j_gene: TRBJ1-3; d_gene: -; abundance: -; v_gene: TRBV4-1
CDR3aa: CASSPGRRGNEQFF; CDR3nt: TGTGCCAGCTCACCAGGCAGGCGAGGGAATGAGCAGTTCTTC; j_gene: TRBJ2-1; d_gene: -; abundance: -; v_gene: TRBV18
CDR3aa: CASSLLGGTEAFF; CDR3nt: TGCGCCAGCAGCTTGTTGGGGGGCACTGAAGCTTTCTTT; j_gene: TRBJ1-1; d_gene: -; abundance: -; v_gene: TRBV5-1
CDR3aa: CASSLRLREKLFF; CDR3nt: TGCGCCAGCAGCCTGAGGCTGCGGGAAAAACTGTTTTTT; j_gene: TRBJ1-4; d_gene: -; abundance: -; v_gene: TRBV4-1
CDR3aa: CASSLGGPETQYF; CDR3nt: TGTGCCAGCAGCTTGGGGGGCCCTGAGACCCAGTACTTC; j_gene: TRBJ2-5; d_gene: -; abundance: -; v_gene: TRBV5-6
CDR3aa: CASSPWGGASEAFF; CDR3nt: TGTGCCAGCAGTCCATGGGGGGGGGCTTCAGAAGCTTTCTTT; j_gene: TRBJ1-1; d_gene: -; abundance: -; v_gene: TRBV27
CDR3aa: CASSWGHGSEKLFF; CDR3nt: TGTGCCAGCAGTTGGGGACATGGATCTGAAAAACTGTTTTTT; j_gene: TRBJ1-4; d_gene: -; abundance: -; v_gene: TRBV6-6
CDR3aa: CSAPARVEQFF; CDR3nt: TGCAGTGCTCCTGCTCGGGTGGAGCAGTTCTTC; j_gene: TRBJ2-1; d_gene: -; abundance: -; v_gene: TRBV20-1
CDR3aa: CASSLEQNLYSGYTF; CDR3nt: TGCGCCAGCAGCTTGGAACAGAACCTATATTCTGGCTACACCTTC; j_gene: TRBJ1-2; d_gene: -; abundance: -; v_gene: TRBV5-1
CDR3aa: CASSLVVDPRGTEAFF; CDR3nt: TGCGCCAGCAGCTTGGTAGTGGACCCCAGGGGCACTGAAGCTTTCTTT; j_gene: TRBJ1-1; d_gene: -; abundance: -; v_gene: TRBV5-1
CDR3aa: CASRANQGGTQYF; CDR3nt: TGTGCCAGCAGGGCCAACCAGGGGGGTACGCAGTATTTT; j_gene: TRBJ2-3; d_gene: -; abundance: -; v_gene: TRBV7-7
CDR3aa: CASSPRAQRGYGYTF; CDR3nt: TGTGCCAGCAGCCCCCGGGCTCAGCGGGGCTATGGCTACACCTTC; j_gene: TRBJ1-2; d_gene: -; abundance: -; v_gene: TRBV5-8
CDR3aa: CATTEREDRDYGYTF; CDR3nt: TGTGCCACCACGGAAAGGGAGGACAGGGACTATGGCTACACCTTC; j_gene: TRBJ1-2; d_gene: TRBD1; abundance: -; v_gene: TRBV24-1
CDR3aa: CASSPARREAFF; CDR3nt: TGTGCCAGCAGCCCAGCGCGGAGGGAAGCTTTCTTT; j_gene: TRBJ1-1; d_gene: -; abundance: -; v_gene: TRBV3-1/TRBV3-2
CDR3aa: CASSLPGLAMETQYF; CDR3nt: TGTGCCAGCAGCCTACCGGGACTAGCGATGGAGACCCAGTACTTC; j_gene: TRBJ2-5; d_gene: TRBD2; abundance: -; v_gene: TRBV3-1/TRBV3-2
CDR3aa: CASGLSRGNEQFF; CDR3nt: TGTGCTAGTGGTTTGAGCCGGGGGAATGAGCAGTTCTTC; j_gene: TRBJ2-1; d_gene: -; abundance: -; v_gene: TRBV12-5
CDR3aa: CASSYREGSEQFF; CDR3nt: TGTGCCAGCAGCTACAGGGAGGGGAGTGAGCAGTTCTTC; j_gene: TRBJ2-1; d_gene: -; abundance: -; v_gene: TRBV5-4
CDR3aa: CASSDWGRGGETQYF; CDR3nt: TGTGCCAGCAGTGACTGGGGGCGCGGGGGAGAGACCCAGTACTTC; j_gene: TRBJ2-5; d_gene: -; abundance: -; v_gene: TRBV2
CDR3aa: CASSAHRGAGELFF; CDR3nt: TGCGCCAGCAGCGCTCACAGGGGGGCCGGGGAGCTGTTTTTT; j_gene: TRBJ2-2; d_gene: TRBD1; abundance: -; v_gene: TRBV10-1
CDR3aa: CASSQDLWASTDTQYF; CDR3nt: TGTGCCAGCAGCCAAGATCTGTGGGCTAGCACAGATACGCAGTATTTT; j_gene: TRBJ2-3; d_gene: -; abundance: -; v_gene: TRBV3-1/TRBV3-2
CDR3aa: CASSVDAGVEAFF; CDR3nt: TGCGCCAGCAGCGTGGATGCAGGGGTGGAAGCTTTCTTT; j_gene: TRBJ1-1; d_gene: -; abundance: -; v_gene: TRBV5-1
CDR3aa: CASSPGHRTRDTEAFF; CDR3nt: TGTGCCAGCAGTCCCGGACACCGAACAAGAGACACTGAAGCTTTCTTT; j_gene: TRBJ1-1; d_gene: -; abundance: -; v_gene: TRBV27
CDR3aa: CASGQGTQYF; CDR3nt: TGTGCCAGCGGGCAAGGGACCCAGTACTTC; j_gene: TRBJ2-5; d_gene: -; abundance: -; v_gene: TRBV7-9
CDR3aa: CASSWSRGAFF; CDR3nt: TGTGCCAGCAGCTGGTCCCGGGGAGCTTTCTTT; j_gene: TRBJ1-1; d_gene: -; abundance: once; v_gene: TRBV5-8
CDR3aa: CASMTVRKDTEAFF; CDR3nt: TGTGCCAGCATGACAGTGAGGAAGGACACTGAAGCTTTCTTT; j_gene: TRBJ1-1; d_gene: -; abundance: -; v_gene: TRBV2
CDR3aa: CASNPLGTSGQETQYF; CDR3nt: TGCGCCAGCAACCCACTAGGGACTAGCGGCCAAGAGACCCAGTACTTC; j_gene: TRBJ2-5; d_gene: TRBD2; abundance: -; v_gene: TRBV5-1
CDR3aa: CASSHTSGGYNEQFF; CDR3nt: TGTGCCAGCAGCCACACTAGCGGGGGATACAATGAGCAGTTCTTC; j_gene: TRBJ2-1; d_gene: TRBD2; abundance: -; v_gene: TRBV3-1/TRBV3-2
CDR3aa: CASSVSEQTYGYTF; CDR3nt: TGTGCCAGCAGTGTATCAGAACAGACCTATGGCTACACCTTC; j_gene: TRBJ1-2; d_gene: -; abundance: -; v_gene: TRBV2